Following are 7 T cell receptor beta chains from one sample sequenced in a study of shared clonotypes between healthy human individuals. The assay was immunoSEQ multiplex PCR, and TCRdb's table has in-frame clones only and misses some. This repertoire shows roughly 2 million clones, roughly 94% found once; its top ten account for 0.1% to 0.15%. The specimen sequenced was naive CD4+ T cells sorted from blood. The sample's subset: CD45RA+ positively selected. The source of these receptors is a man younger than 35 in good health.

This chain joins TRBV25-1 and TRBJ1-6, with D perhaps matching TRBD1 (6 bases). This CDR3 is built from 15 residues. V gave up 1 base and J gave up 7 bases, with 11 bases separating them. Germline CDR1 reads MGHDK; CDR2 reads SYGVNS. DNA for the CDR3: TGTGCCAGCAGTGAATCGGACAGCTTGAATTCACCCCTCCACTTT. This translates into CASSESDSLNSPLHF. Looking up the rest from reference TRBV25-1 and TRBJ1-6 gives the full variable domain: EADIYQTPRYLVIGTGKKITLECSQTMGHDKMYWYQQDPGMELHLIHYSYGVNSTEKGDLSSESTVSRIRTEHFPLTLESARPSHTSQYLCASSESDSLNSPLHFGNGTRLTVT.

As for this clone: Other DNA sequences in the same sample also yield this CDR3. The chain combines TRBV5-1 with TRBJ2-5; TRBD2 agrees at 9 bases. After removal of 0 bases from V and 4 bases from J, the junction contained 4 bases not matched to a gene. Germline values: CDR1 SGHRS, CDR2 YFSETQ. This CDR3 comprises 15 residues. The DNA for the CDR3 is TGCGCCAGCAGCTTGGGTGCGGGGGGGCCAGAGACCCAGTACTTC. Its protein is CASSLGAGGPETQYF. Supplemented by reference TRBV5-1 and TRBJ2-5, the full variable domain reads KAGVTQTPRYLIKTRGQQVTLSCSPISGHRSVSWYQQTPGQGLQFLFEYFSETQRNKGNFPGRFSGRQFSNSRSEMNVSTLELGDSALYLCASSLGAGGPETQYFGPGTRLLVL.

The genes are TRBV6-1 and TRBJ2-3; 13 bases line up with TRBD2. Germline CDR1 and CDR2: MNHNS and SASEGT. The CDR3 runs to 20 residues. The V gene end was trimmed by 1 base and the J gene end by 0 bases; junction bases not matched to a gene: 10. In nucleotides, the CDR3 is TGTGCCAGCAGTGAAGGAGGACTAGCGGGAGTGTATTGGAGCACAGATACGCAGTATTTT. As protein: CASSEGGLAGVYWSTDTQYF.

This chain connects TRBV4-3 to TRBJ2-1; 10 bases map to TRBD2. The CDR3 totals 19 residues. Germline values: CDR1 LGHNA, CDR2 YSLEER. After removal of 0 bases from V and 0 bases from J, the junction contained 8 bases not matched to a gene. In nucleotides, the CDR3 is TGCGCCAGCAGCCAAGAACTAGCGGGACAGCCGAGCTCCTACAATGAGCAGTTCTTC. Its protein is CASSQELAGQPSSYNEQFF.

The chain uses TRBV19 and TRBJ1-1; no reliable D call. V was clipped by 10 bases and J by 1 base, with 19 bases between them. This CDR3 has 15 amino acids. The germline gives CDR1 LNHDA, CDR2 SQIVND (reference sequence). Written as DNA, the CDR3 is TGTGCCACTTTTCACCCCCGCCCGGGGAACACTGAAGCTTTCTTT. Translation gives CATFHPRPGNTEAFF.

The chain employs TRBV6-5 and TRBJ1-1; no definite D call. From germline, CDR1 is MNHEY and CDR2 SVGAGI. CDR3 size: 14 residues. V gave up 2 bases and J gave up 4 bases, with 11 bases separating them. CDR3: CASSYEWQPTEAFF. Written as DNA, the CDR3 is TGTGCCAGCAGTTACGAATGGCAGCCCACTGAAGCTTTCTTT.

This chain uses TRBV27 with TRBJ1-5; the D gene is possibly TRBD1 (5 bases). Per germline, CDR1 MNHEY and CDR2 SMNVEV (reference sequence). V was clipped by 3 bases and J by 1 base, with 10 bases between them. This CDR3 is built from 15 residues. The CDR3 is CASSFRGDSNQPQHF. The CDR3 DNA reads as TGTGCCAGCAGTTTTCGAGGGGACAGCAATCAGCCCCAGCATTTT.